The 21 T cell receptor beta chains reported below all come from one sample, sequenced in a study of tumor-infiltrating lymphocytes in glioblastoma multiforme. Three nested ARM-PCR rounds with V-beta and C-beta primers built TCRB libraries. TCRdb reprocessed the multiplex PCR reads with MiXCR, giving one entry per CDR3 protein. The profile shows some 32,000 distinct CDR3 sequences, 50% to 75% of them singletons. Sequencing was performed on brain tumor tissue. These receptor sequences come from a male donor with glioblastoma.

On this clonotype itself: This may be a read error, as it is one base from a much larger clone. The CDR3 ends on some other residue instead of the conserved phenylalanine or tryptophan, so this is likely a read error. The rearrangement joins TRBV12-3 or TRBV12-4 to TRBJ1-4, with D perhaps matching TRBD1 (6 bases). The CDR3 consists of 13 residues. The CDR3 is CTSSAGEAEKLFC. DNA of the CDR3: TGTACCAGCAGTGCAGGGGAGGCTGAAAAACTGTTTTGT.

This clonotype was observed a single time. One junction end disagrees with the germline gene, perhaps due to a read error. The chain recombines TRBV20-1 with TRBJ2-7; perhaps TRBD1 as D (5 bases). The CDR3 is made up of 12 amino acids. In germline, CDR1 is DFQATT, CDR2 SNEGSKA (reference sequence). Here the CDR3 DNA reads TGCAGTGCTAACGATCAGGGTTACGCGCAGTACTTC. Translating gives CSANDQGYAQYF.

The J gene is TRBJ2-3, the V gene TRBV20-1; D gene uncertain. In germline, CDR1 is DFQATT, CDR2 SNEGSKA (reference sequence). The CDR3 is 14 amino acids. CDR3 amino acids: CRAEKSARPDTQYF. For the CDR3, the DNA is TGCAGAGCAGAAAAGTCGGCCCGTCCAGATACGCAGTATTTT.

V gene TRBV29-1 combines with J gene TRBJ2-1; 8 nucleotides match TRBD2. Germline-derived CDR1 and CDR2 are SQVTM and ANQGSEA. The J segment lost 7 bases and the V segment lost 7 bases, leaving 12 bases of the junction unmatched. This CDR3 is 14 amino acids long. The CDR3, as DNA: TGCAGCGCTTCTTTCGGGAGGGCCGGGAATGAGCAGTTCTTC. Encoded protein: CSASFGRAGNEQFF.

This clonotype is classed as medium-sized. The chain is built from TRBV20-1 and TRBJ2-7; 7 bases agree with TRBD1. This CDR3 is 15 amino acids long. V lost 0 bases and J lost 2; bases outside the gene matches: 7. Germline V lookup: CDR1 DFQATT, CDR2 SNEGSKA (reference sequence). DNA of the CDR3: TGCAGTGCTAGAGAAAGGGACAGAGACACCTACGAGCAGTACTTC. Its translation: CSARERDRDTYEQYF.

The chain employs TRBV5-6 and TRBJ2-1; 10 nucleotides align to TRBD2. V was clipped by 1 base and J by 11 bases; unmatched bases: 12. CDR3 size: 16 residues. Germline CDR1 SGHDT, CDR2 YYEEEE. CDR3 amino acids: CASSLSKLAGENKQFF. The CDR3, as DNA: TGTGCCAGCAGCTTGTCTAAGCTAGCGGGAGAAAATAAGCAGTTCTTC.

The V and J genes are TRBV12-5 and TRBJ1-5, with D possibly matching TRBD1 (5 bases). Germline CDR1 reads LGHNT; CDR2 reads FRNRAP. The CDR3 is made up of 18 amino acids. V was shortened by 1 base and J by 2 bases, with 18 bases between the two germline ends. The CDR3 bases are TGTGCTAGTGGTTTGGCTTTCCGACAGCGGGGATGCAATCAGCCCCAGCATTTT. Translating gives CASGLAFRQRGCNQPQHF.

This clonotype came up a few times. This chain uses TRBV11-3 with TRBJ2-3; no clear D. CDR1 SGHNT and CDR2 YENEEA come from the germline V gene. The CDR3 loop spans 16 amino acids. V was clipped by 2 bases and J by 2 bases, with 14 bases between them. DNA for the CDR3: TGTGCCAGCAGCTTATCCATCATACCTAACACAGATACGCAGTATTTT. Protein: CASSLSIIPNTDTQYF.

This clonotype has at least ten counts. CDR3 nucleotide sequence: TGCAGTGCTAGGAAAGGGCCAAATAGCAATCAGCCCCAGCATTTT. Residues: CSARKGPNSNQPQHF. This sequence joins TRBV20-1 and TRBJ1-5; the D is unclear. The germline V gene has CDR1 DFQATT and CDR2 SNEGSKA (reference sequence). V dropped 3 bases and J dropped 0 bases, with 12 bases sitting between them. The CDR3 length is 15 residues.

This clonotype was counted ten times or more. The chain uses TRBV29-1 and TRBJ2-3; 8 positions agree with TRBD2. The CDR3 is 14 residues long. Germline loops: CDR1 SQVTM, CDR2 ANQGSEA. Unmatched junction bases numbered 5, after V lost 2 bases and J lost 4 bases. CDR3 in DNA: TGCAGCGTTGAAAAGGGACTAGGGTCAGATACGCAGTATTTT. Residues: CSVEKGLGSDTQYF.

On this clonotype: This could be a read error, since a much larger clone is one nucleotide away. The final CDR3 position lacks the conserved phenylalanine or tryptophan, pointing to a likely read error. This chain connects TRBV5-1 to TRBJ2-2; D uncertain. Germline V CDR1 and CDR2: SGHRS, YFSETQ. The CDR3 extends over 13 amino acids. Trimming took 3 bases from V and 1 from J, leaving 4 bases between them. The CDR3 spells CASSSGNTGELFY. In DNA form, the CDR3 reads TGCGCCAGCAGCTCAGGGAACACCGGGGAGCTGTTTTAT.

With respect to this clonotype: A clone one base away is much larger, so this may be a read error. The chain links TRBV7-9 to TRBJ2-5; TRBD1 might be the D (6 bases). V was shortened by 7 bases and J by 2 bases, with 14 bases between the two germline ends. The V gene's germline CDR1 is SEHNR and CDR2 FQNEAQ (reference sequence). This CDR3 has 14 residues. CDR3 region: CASNQGGQQETQYF. In DNA form, the CDR3 reads TGTGCCAGCAACCAAGGAGGACAGCAAGAGACCCAGTACTTC. Full variable domain (rest looked up from reference TRBV7-9 and TRBJ2-5): DTGVSQNPRHKITKRGQNVTFRCDPISEHNRLYWYRQTLGQGPEFLTYFQNEAQLEKSRLLSDRFSAERPKGSFSTLEIQRTEQGDSAMYLCASNQGGQQETQYFGPGTRLLVL.

On this clonotype itself: The junction and the germline gene differ at one end; a read error may be behind it. The V and J genes are TRBV11-3 and TRBJ2-1; D perhaps matches TRBD2 (5 bases). The CDR3 has 12 amino acids. Germline lookup yields CDR1 SGHNT and CDR2 YENEEA. The CDR3 region has the DNA TGTGCCAGCAGCCTAGTTCCCGATGAGCGGCTCTTC. Translating gives CASSLVPDERLF.

As to this clonotype: Because the CDR3 is missing its conserved closing phenylalanine or tryptophan, this is likely a read error. The rearrangement joins TRBV4-1 to TRBJ1-1, with D perhaps matching TRBD1 (5 bases). Germline V gene data show CDR1 as MGHRA and CDR2 as YSYEKL. The CDR3 spans 16 residues. This CDR3 is CASNQDRYRQDTEAFI. CDR3 in DNA: TGCGCCAGCAACCAAGATCGCTACAGGCAGGACACTGAAGCTTTCATT.

Turning to this clonotype: Germline is not matched at one junction end, which may reflect a read error. CDR3 sequence: CASRELDRGPYKELFF. Here the CDR3 DNA reads TGTGCCAGCAGGGAACTGGACAGGGGCCCTTACAAGGAGCTGTTCTTC. This sequence joins TRBV6-1 and TRBJ2-1; the match to TRBD1 covers 9 bases. The CDR3 is 16 amino acids. Germline loops: CDR1 MNHNS, CDR2 SASEGT.

The rearrangement uses TRBV6-2 or TRBV6-3 and TRBJ1-5; D possibly corresponds to TRBD1 (5 bases). Per germline, CDR1 MNHEY and CDR2 SVGEGT. The germline V and J ends were trimmed by 2 bases and 4 bases, with 9 bases remaining between them. This CDR3 region has 14 residues. The CDR3 loop reads CASSYGRGNQPQHF. The CDR3 DNA reads as TGTGCCAGCAGTTACGGCCGGGGGAATCAGCCCCAGCATTTT.

Details on this clonotype: One end of the junction fails to match germline, which may point to a read error. The chain has TRBV7-9 and TRBJ2-7; 8 bases fit TRBD1. Germline V gene sequence: CDR1 SEHNR, CDR2 FQNEAQ (reference sequence). The CDR3 runs 14 residues. CDR3 sequence reads: CAGSSDRGFYEQYF. DNA of the CDR3: TGTGCCGGCAGCTCAGACAGGGGCTTCTACGAGCAGTACTTC. Full variable domain (rest looked up from reference TRBV7-9 and TRBJ2-7): DTGVSQNPRHKITKRGQNVTFRCDPISEHNRLYWYRQTLGQGPEFLTYFQNEAQLEKSRLLSDRFSAERPKGSFSTLEIQRTEQGDSAMYLCAGSSDRGFYEQYFGPGTRLTVT.

The gene calls are TRBV20-1 and TRBJ1-1; D remains unclear. In germline, CDR1 is DFQATT, CDR2 SNEGSKA (reference sequence). This CDR3 is built from 12 residues. The CDR3 DNA sequence: TGCAGCGCCGAGGGCGGTATCACTGAAGCTTTCTTT. This codes for CSAEGGITEAFF.

The rearrangement uses TRBV7-9 and TRBJ2-5, with 7 bases aligning to TRBD2. V shed 5 bases and J 5 bases; nucleotides not matched to a gene: 17. CDR3 size: 17 residues. The V gene's germline CDR1 is SEHNR and CDR2 FQNEAQ (reference sequence). CDR3 coding DNA: TGTGCCAGCAGCACCTCTGGTGGGACTGGCGGGAGTGAGACCCAGTACTTC. Translation: CASSTSGGTGGSETQYF.

CDR3 protein: CASSERTGKGTQYF. CDR3 nucleotides: TGTGCCAGCAGTGAACGGACAGGAAAAGGGACCCAGTACTTC. The chain employs TRBV6-1 and TRBJ2-5; TRBD1 aligns across 7 bases. Germline-derived CDR1 and CDR2 are MNHNS and SASEGT. This CDR3 region has 14 residues. The V segment lost 2 bases and the J segment 7 bases; nucleotides outside the gene matches: 7.

This clonotype was seen a few times. A much larger clone differs by one base, so this may be a read error. Because the CDR3 is missing its conserved closing phenylalanine or tryptophan, this is likely a read error. The chain couples TRBV7-9 to TRBJ2-1; 11 positions agree with TRBD2. Trimming removed 5 bases from V and 8 bases from J; junction bases left unmatched: 8. The CDR3 sequence is 15 residues long. Germline V gene sequence: CDR1 SEHNR, CDR2 FQNEAQ (reference sequence). CDR3 in amino acids: CASSPRTSGYHEQFS. CDR3 sequence (DNA): TGTGCCAGCAGCCCTCGGACTAGCGGGTACCATGAGCAGTTCTCC.